Shown below are 32 T cell receptor beta chains from a single sample sequenced in a study of regulatory T cells in long-lasting Graves disease. Sequencing libraries for TCR beta were prepared with iRepertoire HTBI primers and Arm-PCR of CDR3 regions. TCRdb passed the multiplex PCR reads through MiXCR, listing each CDR3 protein once. Of 300,000 to 350,000 distinct CDR3 sequences in the sample, roughly 21% were seen once. Time point denoted: persistent/refractory GD, antithyroid drugs over 5 years with positive TRAb. Extracted PBMC RNA gave rise to the TCR library. The source was peripheral blood mononuclear cells (PBMCs), collected when the disease was refractory, from a patient treated with antithyroid drugs. These TCRs come from a female donor with Graves disease.

The sample holds many counts of this clonotype. This sequence joins TRBV7-8 and TRBJ1-5; 9 bases line up with TRBD1. Trimming cost V 1 base and J 2 bases; bases outside gene matches: 6. The length of the CDR3 is 17 residues. Germline values: CDR1 SGHVS, CDR2 FQNEAQ. CDR3 in DNA: TGTGCCAGCAGCTTAGTACAGGGGGCTCCGCGCAATCAGCCCCAGCATTTT. Its translation: CASSLVQGAPRNQPQHF.

The rearrangement links TRBV19 to TRBJ2-7, with 9 bases aligning to TRBD2. The CDR3 length is 13 residues. Germline lookup yields CDR1 LNHDA and CDR2 SQIVND (reference sequence). V shed 7 bases, J shed 3 bases, and the junction held 4 bases outside the gene matches. As DNA, the CDR3 is TGTGCCAGTACGGGACTAGCAGACTACGAGCAGTACTTC. Residues: CASTGLADYEQYF.

This clonotype has at least ten counts. The chain joins TRBV29-1 to TRBJ1-4; 7 nucleotides line up with TRBD1. There are 13 residues in the CDR3. CDR1 and CDR2 (germline): SQVTM, ANQGSEA. V trimming: 7 bases; J trimming: 3 bases; junction bases outside the gene matches: 5. CDR3 in DNA: TGCAGCGGACGACAGGGTCCTAATGAAAAACTGTTTTTT. Translation gives CSGRQGPNEKLFF. Variable domain in full (rest from reference TRBV29-1 and TRBJ1-4): SAVISQKPSRDICQRGTSLTIQCQVDSQVTMMFWYRQQPGQSLTLIATANQGSEATYESGFVIDKFPISRPNLTFSTLTVSNMSPEDSSIYLCSGRQGPNEKLFFGSGTQLSVL.

This clonotype was detected many times. The rearrangement joins TRBV2 to TRBJ1-1; the D is unclear. The CDR3 is 14 amino acids. Germline V gene sequence: CDR1 SNHLY, CDR2 FYNNEI. Trimming pared 6 bases from V and 1 base from J, leaving 12 bases between. The CDR3 DNA follows: TGTGCCAGCAGGACCGGGTTCGCGAACACTGAAGCTTTCTTT. This sequence encodes CASRTGFANTEAFF.

This clonotype was counted ten times or more. The V and J genes are TRBV6-1 and TRBJ1-2, with D possibly TRBD1 on 5 matching bases. This CDR3 spans 13 amino acids. The ends were cut back, 6 bases at V and 2 bases at J, with 10 bases in the middle. Germline-derived CDR1 and CDR2 are MNHNS and SASEGT. CDR3 region: CASRGTLNYGYTF. The CDR3 coding sequence is TGTGCCAGCAGGGGGACCCTCAACTATGGCTACACCTTC.

The chain has TRBV9 and TRBJ1-5; D is unresolved. V was clipped by 0 bases and J by 7 bases, with 8 bases between them. CDR3 size: 13 residues. The germline CDR1 and CDR2 sequences are SGDLS and YYNGEE. This CDR3 is CASSVGGKQPQHF. The CDR3 DNA reads as TGTGCCAGCAGCGTAGGGGGAAAACAGCCCCAGCATTTT. The whole variable domain, filled in from reference TRBV9 and TRBJ1-5, reads DSGVTQTPKHLITATGQRVTLRCSPRSGDLSVYWYQQSLDQGLQFLIQYYNGEERAKGNILERFSAQQFPDLHSELNLSSLELGDSALYFCASSVGGKQPQHFGDGTRLSIL.

Concerning this clonotype: This sequence may be a read error, since a much larger clone differs from it by one base. J is TRBJ1-2 and V is TRBV5-1; 7 nucleotides agree with TRBD1. The germline V gene encodes CDR1 SGHRS and CDR2 YFSETQ. The V and J ends lost 4 bases and 6 bases, in that order; junction bases with no gene match: 12. This CDR3 region has 15 residues. CDR3 sequence reads: CASSPEGQRRNGYTF. CDR3 DNA sequence: TGCGCCAGCAGCCCGGAGGGACAGAGGAGGAATGGCTACACCTTC.

This clonotype was counted between two and nine times. The chain combines TRBV12-3 or TRBV12-4 with TRBJ1-2; 8 nucleotides align to TRBD1. The CDR3 runs 16 residues. With 2 bases clipped from V and 3 bases from J, the junction kept 8 bases outside the gene matches. DNA of the CDR3: TGTGCCAGCAGTTTACTGGGGACAGGCTTTGACTATGGCTACACCTTC. It is translated as CASSLLGTGFDYGYTF.

This chain uses TRBV6-2 or TRBV6-3 with TRBJ1-2; TRBD1 aligns across 10 bases. This CDR3 spans 14 amino acids. V dropped 6 bases and J dropped 4; count of bases not matched to a gene: 5. Germline V lookup: CDR1 MNHEY, CDR2 SVGEGT. In DNA, the CDR3 is TGTGCCAGCAGGGTCGGACAGGGGGTCTATGGCTACACCTTC. It is translated as CASRVGQGVYGYTF.

The sample holds many counts of this clonotype. The chain couples TRBV20-1 to TRBJ2-5; D remains ambiguous. This CDR3 contains 13 residues. Trimming stripped 4 bases from V and 0 bases from J, with 9 bases between. Germline V gene lookup returns CDR1 DFQATT and CDR2 SNEGSKA (reference sequence). The CDR3 nucleotides read TGCAGTGCTAATCTCAACAACCAAGAGACCCAGTACTTC. Amino acids: CSANLNNQETQYF.

This clonotype was counted only a few times. The gene calls are TRBV4-1 and TRBJ1-6; D gene unclear. The V gene's germline CDR1 is MGHRA and CDR2 YSYEKL. V lost 4 bases, J lost 4 bases, and 17 bases lay in between. CDR3 size: 17 residues. DNA of the CDR3: TGCGCCAGCAGCCCCTTCGTCCTTCGGGAGTATAATTCACCCCTCCACTTT. The encoded protein is CASSPFVLREYNSPLHF.

This clonotype was seen many times. V usage is TRBV28 and J usage is TRBJ1-4; D is ambiguous. Trimming left V 5 bases short and J 7 bases short, with 14 bases between. The V gene's germline CDR1 is MDHEN and CDR2 SYDVKM. This CDR3 has 14 residues. CDR3 protein: CASSPPDGVEKLFF. DNA of the CDR3: TGTGCCAGCAGTCCCCCAGACGGGGTTGAAAAACTGTTTTTT. Based on the CDR3 plus reference TRBV28 and TRBJ1-4, the full variable domain is DVKVTQSSRYLVKRTGEKVFLECVQDMDHENMFWYRQDPGLGLRLIYFSYDVKMKEKGDIPEGYSVSREKKERFSLILESASTNQTSMYLCASSPPDGVEKLFFGSGTQLSVL.

This clonotype was detected ten times or more. V usage is TRBV11-2 and J usage is TRBJ1-2; D may be TRBD1 (6 bases). CDR1 SGHAT and CDR2 FQNNGV come from the germline V gene. This CDR3 is 15 amino acids long. V dropped 1 base and J dropped 2 bases, with 11 bases sitting between them. Here the CDR3 reads CASSLAGQRNYGYTF. The CDR3 region has the DNA TGTGCCAGCAGCTTAGCGGGACAAAGAAACTATGGCTACACCTTC.

This chain connects TRBV13 to TRBJ1-2; the D gene is possibly TRBD1 (6 bases). V was shortened by 1 base and J by 0 bases, with 12 bases between the two germline ends. This CDR3 contains 16 residues. The V gene's germline CDR1 is PRHDT and CDR2 FYEKMQ (reference sequence). CDR3 nucleotide sequence: TGTGCCAGCAGCTTAGAGACAGGTGTAGCTAACTATGGCTACACCTTC. Its translation is CASSLETGVANYGYTF.

This CDR3 is CATSNEITNSPLHF. In DNA, the CDR3 is TGTGCCACCAGCAACGAAATTACCAATTCACCCCTCCACTTT. The chain links TRBV15 to TRBJ1-6; D not resolved. The germline V gene encodes CDR1 LNHNV and CDR2 YYDKDF (reference sequence). V was trimmed by 4 bases and J by 7 bases, leaving 11 bases between them. The CDR3 runs 14 residues. The full variable domain, its missing parts supplied by reference TRBV15 and TRBJ1-6, is DAMVIQNPRYQVTQFGKPVTLSCSQTLNHNVMYWYQQKSSQAPKLLFHYYDKDFNNEADTPDNFQSRRPNTSFCFLDIRSPGLGDTAMYLCATSNEITNSPLHFGNGTRLTVT.

This clonotype appeared a few times. The chain joins TRBV2 to TRBJ2-7; D is undetermined. The CDR3 spans 14 residues. The V end lost 1 base, the J end lost 7 bases, and 14 bases lay between the germline ends. Germline V gene sequence: CDR1 SNHLY, CDR2 FYNNEI. The CDR3 bases are TGTGCCAGCAGTGAAGGGACCGGCCTAGGGGAGCAGTACTTC. This encodes CASSEGTGLGEQYF.

This clonotype was seen only once. J is TRBJ2-7 and V is TRBV28; the D gene could be TRBD1 or TRBD2 (5 bases each). Germline CDR1 is MDHEN and CDR2 is SYDVKM. This CDR3 contains 11 residues. V gave up 11 bases and J gave up 3 bases, with 11 bases separating them. The CDR3: CACGDGYEQYF. CDR3 nucleotides: TGTGCCTGTGGGGACGGCTACGAGCAGTACTTC. The variable domain in full, with the rest retrieved from reference TRBV28 and TRBJ2-7, is DVKVTQSSRYLVKRTGEKVFLECVQDMDHENMFWYRQDPGLGLRLIYFSYDVKMKEKGDIPEGYSVSREKKERFSLILESASTNQTSMYLCACGDGYEQYFGPGTRLTVT.

This clonotype was counted many times. The chain has TRBV18 and TRBJ1-2; 8 nucleotides align to TRBD1. This CDR3 has 13 amino acids. Germline CDR1 is KGHSH and CDR2 is LQKENI. After removal of 6 bases from V and 5 bases from J, the junction contained 5 bases not matched to a gene. The CDR3 sequence: CASSGQGLYGYTF. The CDR3 DNA sequence: TGTGCCAGCTCCGGACAGGGTCTTTATGGCTACACCTTC. The variable domain in full, with the rest retrieved from reference TRBV18 and TRBJ1-2, is NAGVMQNPRHLVRRRGQEARLRCSPMKGHSHVYWYRQLPEEGLKFMVYLQKENIIDESGMPKERFSAEFPKEGPSILRIQQVVRGDSAAYFCASSGQGLYGYTFGSGTRLTVV.

Ten or more counts support this clonotype. The chain links TRBV6-5 to TRBJ1-5; possible D gene TRBD1, 6 bases. The CDR3 contains 15 residues. Per germline, CDR1 MNHEY and CDR2 SVGAGI. Between the trimmed V and J ends, which lost 3 bases and 2 bases, there was a span of 11 bases. CDR3 residues: CASSYVTGGNQPQHF. The DNA of the CDR3 is TGTGCCAGCAGTTATGTGACAGGCGGCAATCAGCCCCAGCATTTT.

In its sample, this clonotype was seen many times. The chain joins TRBV2 to TRBJ2-5, with TRBD2 as a possible D gene (5 bases). The V gene's germline CDR1 is SNHLY and CDR2 FYNNEI. The CDR3 covers 12 residues. Trimming took 7 bases from V and 5 from J, leaving 11 bases between them. CDR3 amino acids: CASKNRRETQYF. CDR3 nucleotides: TGTGCCAGCAAGAACCGGAGGGAGACCCAGTACTTC. Looking up the rest from reference TRBV2 and TRBJ2-5 gives the full variable domain: EPEVTQTPSHQVTQMGQEVILRCVPISNHLYFYWYRQILGQKVEFLVSFYNNEISEKSEIFDDQFSVERPDGSNFTLKIRSTKLEDSAMYFCASKNRRETQYFGPGTRLLVL.

The V call is TRBV19, the J call TRBJ1-5, with 8 nucleotides matching TRBD1. The CDR3 runs 15 residues. After removal of 6 bases from V and 4 bases from J, the junction contained 8 bases not matched to a gene. The germline V gene encodes CDR1 LNHDA and CDR2 SQIVND (reference sequence). This CDR3 is CASSPRTGWNQPQHF. CDR3 coding DNA: TGTGCCAGTAGCCCCCGGACAGGGTGGAATCAGCCCCAGCATTTT.

The rearrangement joins TRBV20-1 to TRBJ1-6; 9 bases are a match to TRBD1. The CDR3 extends over 23 amino acids. Looked up from germline, CDR1 is DFQATT and CDR2 is SNEGSKA (reference sequence). The V segment lost 1 base and the J segment 3 bases; nucleotides outside the gene matches: 25. The DNA for the CDR3 is TGCAGTGCTAGAGGAACCGCGGTAGGCGGGACAGGGTCGCCTCTCGTCTATAATTCACCCCTCCACTTT. Protein product: CSARGTAVGGTGSPLVYNSPLHF.

With respect to this clonotype: This could be a read error, since a much larger clone is one nucleotide away. V gene TRBV12-3 or TRBV12-4 combines with J gene TRBJ2-7, with D possibly being TRBD2 (6 bases). Trimming left V 6 bases short and J 6 bases short, with 15 bases between. This CDR3 comprises 13 residues. DNA of the CDR3: TGTGCCAGCAGCATCGGGAGCGGGTGCGAGCAGTACTTC. Its translation is CASSIGSGCEQYF.

The chain employs TRBV7-9 and TRBJ2-5, with D possibly being TRBD2 (5 bases). V was pared by 7 bases and J by 3 bases, with 9 bases between. The germline V gene encodes CDR1 SEHNR and CDR2 FQNEAQ (reference sequence). This CDR3 comprises 12 residues. The CDR3 DNA sequence: TGTGCCAGCATCGGACTGGAAGAGACCCAGTACTTC. This codes for CASIGLEETQYF.

This chain uses TRBV7-2 with TRBJ1-4; TRBD1 is a possible D gene (6 bases). In germline, CDR1 is SGHTA, CDR2 FQGNSA. V was trimmed by 2 bases and J by 0 bases, leaving 10 bases between them. The CDR3 totals 16 residues. The CDR3 loop is CASSLRGGATNEKLFF. DNA for the CDR3: TGTGCCAGCAGCTTACGAGGGGGTGCAACTAATGAAAAACTGTTTTTT.

The V gene is TRBV3-1, the J gene TRBJ2-3; D may be TRBD1 or TRBD2 (5 bases each). The CDR3 runs to 16 residues. CDR1 LGHDT and CDR2 YNNKEL come from the germline V gene (reference sequence). The V and J ends lost 4 bases and 0 bases respectively, with 14 bases between them. The CDR3 sequence: CASSRLRGDSTDTQYF. CDR3 in DNA: TGTGCCAGCAGCCGGCTCCGGGGCGATAGCACAGATACGCAGTATTTT.

This clonotype was observed many times. The CDR3 loop is CASRRGSENEKLFF. The CDR3 DNA is TGCGCCAGCAGGCGAGGGTCTGAGAATGAAAAACTGTTTTTT. The chain uses TRBV4-3 and TRBJ1-4; D remains ambiguous. CDR3 length: 14 residues. Germline CDR1 and CDR2: LGHNA and YSLEER. Deletions cut 6 bases from V and 5 bases from J, with 13 bases between.

On this clonotype: With a far larger clone one base away, a read error is the likely cause. The rearrangement joins TRBV3-1 to TRBJ2-5; D call uncertain. The CDR3 is made up of 16 amino acids. The germline gives CDR1 LGHDT, CDR2 YNNKEL (reference sequence). The CDR3 here is CASSHLSAQYQEAQYF. Here the CDR3 DNA reads TGTGCCAGCAGCCACCTCAGCGCACAGTACCAAGAGGCCCAGTACTTC.

On this clonotype itself: A read error may be the cause here, since a much bigger clone is one base away. This chain connects TRBV2 to TRBJ1-4; D is ambiguous. Germline V CDR1 and CDR2: SNHLY, FYNNEI. This CDR3 has 14 amino acids. This CDR3 reads CVSRSRRTNEKLFF. CDR3 coding DNA: TGTGTCAGCAGATCGCGGAGGACTAATGAAAAACTGTTTTTT.

The chain has TRBV5-1 and TRBJ1-2, with 9 bases identical to TRBD1. The CDR3 is made up of 15 amino acids. Losses at the gene ends were 1 base for V and 4 bases for J; bases not matched to a gene: 5. CDR1 and CDR2 (germline): SGHRS, YFSETQ. CDR3 amino acids: CASSLTGGNSYGYTF. The CDR3 coding sequence is TGCGCCAGCAGCTTGACAGGGGGCAATAGCTATGGCTACACCTTC. The whole variable domain, filled in from reference TRBV5-1 and TRBJ1-2, reads KAGVTQTPRYLIKTRGQQVTLSCSPISGHRSVSWYQQTPGQGLQFLFEYFSETQRNKGNFPGRFSGRQFSNSRSEMNVSTLELGDSALYLCASSLTGGNSYGYTFGSGTRLTVV.

The gene calls are TRBV15 and TRBJ1-2; 7 bases line up with TRBD1. Germline CDR1 and CDR2: LNHNV and YYDKDF (reference sequence). The CDR3 contains 17 residues. V shed 9 bases and J 1 base; nucleotides not matched to a gene: 17. CDR3 in amino acids: CATGRAQGPLFNYGYTF. CDR3 in DNA: TGTGCCACTGGCCGGGCACAGGGGCCTCTCTTTAACTATGGCTACACCTTC. Variable domain in full (rest from reference TRBV15 and TRBJ1-2): DAMVIQNPRYQVTQFGKPVTLSCSQTLNHNVMYWYQQKSSQAPKLLFHYYDKDFNNEADTPDNFQSRRPNTSFCFLDIRSPGLGDTAMYLCATGRAQGPLFNYGYTFGSGTRLTVV.

This chain uses TRBV4-1 with TRBJ1-4; a possible D gene is TRBD1 (5 bases). There are 19 residues in the CDR3. Between the trimmed V and J ends, which lost 4 bases and 6 bases, there was a span of 27 bases. Germline V gene data show CDR1 as MGHRA and CDR2 as YSYEKL. CDR3 DNA: TGCGCCAGCAGCCCCACTCCAGGCAGGGCATGGAGAATAGATGAAAAACTGTTTTTT. Translated, it gives CASSPTPGRAWRIDEKLFF.